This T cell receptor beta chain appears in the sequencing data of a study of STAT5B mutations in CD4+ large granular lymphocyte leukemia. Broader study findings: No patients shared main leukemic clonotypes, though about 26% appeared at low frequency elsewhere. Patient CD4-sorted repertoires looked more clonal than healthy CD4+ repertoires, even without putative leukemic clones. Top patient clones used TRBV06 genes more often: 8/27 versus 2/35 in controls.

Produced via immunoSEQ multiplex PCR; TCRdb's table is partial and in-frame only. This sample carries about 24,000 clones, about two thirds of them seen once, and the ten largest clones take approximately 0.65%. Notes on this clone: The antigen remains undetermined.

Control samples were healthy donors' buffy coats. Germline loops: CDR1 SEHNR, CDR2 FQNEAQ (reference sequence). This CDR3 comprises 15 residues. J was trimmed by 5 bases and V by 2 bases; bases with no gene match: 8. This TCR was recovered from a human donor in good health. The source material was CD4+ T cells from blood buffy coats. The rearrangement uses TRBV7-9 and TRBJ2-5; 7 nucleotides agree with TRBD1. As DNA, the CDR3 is TGTGCCAGCAGCTTAAGTGACAGGGCCTGGGAGACCCAGTACTTC. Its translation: CASSLSDRAWETQYF.